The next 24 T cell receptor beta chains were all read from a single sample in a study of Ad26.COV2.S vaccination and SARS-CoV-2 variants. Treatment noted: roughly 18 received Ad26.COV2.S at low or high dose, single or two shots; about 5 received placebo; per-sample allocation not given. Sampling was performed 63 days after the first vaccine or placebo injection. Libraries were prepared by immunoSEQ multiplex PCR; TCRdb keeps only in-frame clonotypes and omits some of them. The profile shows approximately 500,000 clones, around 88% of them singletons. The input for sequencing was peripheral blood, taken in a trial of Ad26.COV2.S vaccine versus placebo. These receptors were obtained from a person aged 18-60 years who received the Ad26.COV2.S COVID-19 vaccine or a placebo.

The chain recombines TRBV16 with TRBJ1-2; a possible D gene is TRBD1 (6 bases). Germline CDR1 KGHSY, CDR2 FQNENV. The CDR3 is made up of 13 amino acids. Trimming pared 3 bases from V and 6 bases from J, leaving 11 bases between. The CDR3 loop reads CASSQGTLDGYTF. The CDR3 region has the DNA TGTGCCAGCAGCCAGGGGACATTGGATGGCTACACCTTC.

The CDR3 coding sequence is TGTGCCATCAGTGCGGGGACTAGCGGGAGGGCCGGAGATACGCAGTATTTT. This translates into CAISAGTSGRAGDTQYF. The genes are TRBV10-3 and TRBJ2-3, with 16 bases aligning to TRBD2. The V gene's germline CDR1 is ENHRY and CDR2 SYGVKD. The CDR3 has 17 residues. Trimming cost V 4 bases and J 5 bases; bases outside gene matches: 6.

The CDR3 loop is CAWSPGEETQYF. The CDR3 DNA reads as TGTGCCTGGAGTCCTGGCGAAGAGACCCAGTACTTC. V gene TRBV30 combines with J gene TRBJ2-5; unclear D gene. Germline loops: CDR1 GTSNPN, CDR2 SVGIG (reference sequence). This CDR3 has 12 amino acids. Trimming cost V 2 bases and J 3 bases, with 7 bases left between them.

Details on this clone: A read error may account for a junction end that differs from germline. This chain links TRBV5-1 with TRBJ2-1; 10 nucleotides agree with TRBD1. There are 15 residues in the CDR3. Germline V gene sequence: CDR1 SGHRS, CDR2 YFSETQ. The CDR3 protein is CACSVGTGDYNEQFF. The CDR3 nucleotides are TGCGCCTGCAGCGTTGGGACAGGGGACTACAATGAGCAGTTCTTC. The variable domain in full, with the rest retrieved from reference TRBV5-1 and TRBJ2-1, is KAGVTQTPRYLIKTRGQQVTLSCSPISGHRSVSWYQQTPGQGLQFLFEYFSETQRNKGNFPGRFSGRQFSNSRSEMNVSTLELGDSALYLCACSVGTGDYNEQFFGPGTRLTVL.

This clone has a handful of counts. CDR3 in DNA: TGTGCCAGTAGTTCCACCGATGGATCCACTGAAGCTTTCTTT. The encoded protein is CASSSTDGSTEAFF. The chain is built from TRBV19 and TRBJ1-1; no reliable D call. Germline lookup yields CDR1 LNHDA and CDR2 SQIVND (reference sequence). The V gene lost 5 bases and the J gene lost 4 bases, with 14 bases spanning the gap. There are 14 residues in the CDR3.

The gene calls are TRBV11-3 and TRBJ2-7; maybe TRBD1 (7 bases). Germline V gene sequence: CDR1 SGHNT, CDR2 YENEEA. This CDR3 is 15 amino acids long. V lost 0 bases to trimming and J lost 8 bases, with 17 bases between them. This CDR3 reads CASSLERDSTAKQYF. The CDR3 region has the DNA TGTGCCAGCAGCTTAGAGCGGGACAGTACGGCCAAGCAGTACTTC.

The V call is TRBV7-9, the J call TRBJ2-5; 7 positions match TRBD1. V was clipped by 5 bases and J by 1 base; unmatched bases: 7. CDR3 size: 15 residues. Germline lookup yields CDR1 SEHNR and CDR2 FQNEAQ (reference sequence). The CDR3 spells CASSQERGPQETQYF. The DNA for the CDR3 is TGTGCCAGCAGCCAAGAAAGGGGGCCCCAAGAGACCCAGTACTTC.

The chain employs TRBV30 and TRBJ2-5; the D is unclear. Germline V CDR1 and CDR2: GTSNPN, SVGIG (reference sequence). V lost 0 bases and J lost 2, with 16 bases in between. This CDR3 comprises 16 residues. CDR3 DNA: TGTGCCTGGAGTGTACGGCGAAACAGCCGACAAGAGACCCAGTACTTC. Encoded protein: CAWSVRRNSRQETQYF.

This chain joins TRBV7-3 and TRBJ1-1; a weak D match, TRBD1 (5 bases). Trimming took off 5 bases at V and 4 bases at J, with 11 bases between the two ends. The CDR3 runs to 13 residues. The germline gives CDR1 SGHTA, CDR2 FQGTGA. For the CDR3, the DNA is TGTGCCAGCAGCCCCCAGGGTATCACTGAAGCTTTCTTT. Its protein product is CASSPQGITEAFF.

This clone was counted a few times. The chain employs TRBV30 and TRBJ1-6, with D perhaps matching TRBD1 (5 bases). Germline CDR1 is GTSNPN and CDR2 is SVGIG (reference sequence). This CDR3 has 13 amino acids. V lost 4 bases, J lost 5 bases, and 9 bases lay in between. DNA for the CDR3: TGTGCCTGGACCCAGGGCCATAATTCACCCCTCCACTTT. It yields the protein CAWTQGHNSPLHF. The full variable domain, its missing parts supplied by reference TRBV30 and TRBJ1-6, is SQTIHQWPATLVQPVGSPLSLECTVEGTSNPNLYWYRQAAGRGLQLLFYSVGIGQISSEVPQNLSASRPQDRQFILSSKKLLLSDSGFYLCAWTQGHNSPLHFGNGTRLTVT.

The CDR3 sequence is CASSERGATTRRFF. The CDR3 DNA reads as TGTGCCAGCAGTGAGAGGGGAGCGACCACGCGGCGGTTCTTC. V gene TRBV6-1 combines with J gene TRBJ2-1, with D tentatively TRBD1 or TRBD2 (5 bases each). Germline assignment: CDR1 MNHNS and CDR2 SASEGT. This CDR3 contains 14 residues. Trimming stripped 3 bases from V and 15 bases from J, with 21 bases between.

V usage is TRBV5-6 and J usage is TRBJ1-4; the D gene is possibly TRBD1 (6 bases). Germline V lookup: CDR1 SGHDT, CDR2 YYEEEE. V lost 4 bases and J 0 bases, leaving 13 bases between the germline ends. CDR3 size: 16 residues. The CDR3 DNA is TGTGCCAGCAGCACCTGGACAGCTGCAACTAATGAAAAACTGTTTTTT. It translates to CASSTWTAATNEKLFF.

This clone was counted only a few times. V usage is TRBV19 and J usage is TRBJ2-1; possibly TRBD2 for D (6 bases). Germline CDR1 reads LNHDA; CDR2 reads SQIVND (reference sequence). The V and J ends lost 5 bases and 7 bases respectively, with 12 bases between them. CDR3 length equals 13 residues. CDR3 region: CASSGIGGNEQFF. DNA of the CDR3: TGTGCCAGTAGTGGAATTGGGGGGAATGAGCAGTTCTTC.

The CDR3 bases are TGTGCCAGCAGCCAATACACAGGGAACACTGAAGCTTTCTTT. It specifies CASSQYTGNTEAFF. This rearrangement joins TRBV4-2 to TRBJ1-1; TRBD1 might be the D (5 bases). This CDR3 region has 14 residues. Germline-derived CDR1 and CDR2 are LGHNA and YNFKEQ. Trimming left V 2 bases short and J 1 base short, with 8 bases between.

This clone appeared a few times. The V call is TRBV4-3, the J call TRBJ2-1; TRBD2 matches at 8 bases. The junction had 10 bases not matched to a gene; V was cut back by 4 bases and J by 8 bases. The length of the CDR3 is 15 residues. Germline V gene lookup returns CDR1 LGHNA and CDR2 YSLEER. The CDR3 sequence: CASSRYGTRADEQFF. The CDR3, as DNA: TGCGCCAGCAGCCGTTACGGGACTAGAGCGGATGAGCAGTTCTTC.

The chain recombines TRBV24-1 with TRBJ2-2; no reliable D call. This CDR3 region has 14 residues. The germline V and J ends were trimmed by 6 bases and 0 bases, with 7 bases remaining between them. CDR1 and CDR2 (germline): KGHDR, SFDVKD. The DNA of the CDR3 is TGTGCCACCAGTCTCGATGCGAACACCGGGGAGCTGTTTTTT. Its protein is CATSLDANTGELFF.

CDR3: CASSETEINEQYF. As DNA, the CDR3 is TGCGCCAGCAGCGAGACAGAGATCAACGAGCAGTACTTC. The chain links TRBV4-3 to TRBJ2-7; perhaps TRBD1 as D (5 bases). The ends were cut back, 5 bases at V and 5 bases at J, with 13 bases in the middle. The germline V gene encodes CDR1 LGHNA and CDR2 YSLEER. The CDR3 spans 13 residues.

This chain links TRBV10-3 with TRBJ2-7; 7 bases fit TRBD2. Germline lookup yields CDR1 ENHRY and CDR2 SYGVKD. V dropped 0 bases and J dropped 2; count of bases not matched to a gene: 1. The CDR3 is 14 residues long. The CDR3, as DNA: TGTGCCATCAGTGAGTCTCGGGGGGCCTACGAGCAGTACTTC. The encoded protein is CAISESRGAYEQYF.

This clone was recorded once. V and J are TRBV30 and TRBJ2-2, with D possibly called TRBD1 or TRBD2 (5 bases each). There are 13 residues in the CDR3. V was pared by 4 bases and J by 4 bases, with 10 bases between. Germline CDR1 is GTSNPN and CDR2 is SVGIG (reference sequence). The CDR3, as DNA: TGTGCCTGGAACCGGGACCTCACCGGGGAGCTGTTTTTT. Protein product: CAWNRDLTGELFF.

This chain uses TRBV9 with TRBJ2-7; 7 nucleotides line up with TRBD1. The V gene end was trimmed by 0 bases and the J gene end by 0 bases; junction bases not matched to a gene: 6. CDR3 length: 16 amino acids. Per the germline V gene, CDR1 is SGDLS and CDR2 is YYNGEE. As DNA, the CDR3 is TGTGCCAGCAGCGTAGGGGACAGCCCTAGCTCCTACGAGCAGTACTTC. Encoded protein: CASSVGDSPSSYEQYF.

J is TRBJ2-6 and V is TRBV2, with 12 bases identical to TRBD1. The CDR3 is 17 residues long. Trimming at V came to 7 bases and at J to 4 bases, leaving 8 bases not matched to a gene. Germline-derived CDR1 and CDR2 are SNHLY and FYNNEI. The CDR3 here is CASNQGQGAVGANVLTF. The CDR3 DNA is TGTGCCAGCAATCAGGGACAGGGGGCTGTGGGGGCCAACGTCCTGACTTTC.

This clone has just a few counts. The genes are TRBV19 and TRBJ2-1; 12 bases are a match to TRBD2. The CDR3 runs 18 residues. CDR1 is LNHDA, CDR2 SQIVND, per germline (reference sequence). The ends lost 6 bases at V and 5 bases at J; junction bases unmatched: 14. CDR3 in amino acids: CASSAKLAGGVLNNEQFF. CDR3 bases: TGTGCCAGTAGCGCGAAACTAGCGGGGGGTGTGTTAAACAATGAGCAGTTCTTC.

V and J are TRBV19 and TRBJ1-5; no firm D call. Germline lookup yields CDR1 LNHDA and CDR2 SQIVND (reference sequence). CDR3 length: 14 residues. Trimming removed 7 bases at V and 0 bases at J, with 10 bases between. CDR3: CASIRPLSNQPQHF. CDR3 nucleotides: TGTGCCAGTATTCGACCCCTTAGCAATCAGCCCCAGCATTTT.

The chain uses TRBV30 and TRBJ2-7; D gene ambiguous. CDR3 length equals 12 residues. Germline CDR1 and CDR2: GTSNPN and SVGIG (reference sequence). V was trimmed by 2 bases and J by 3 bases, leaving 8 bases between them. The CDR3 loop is CAWSTSGYEQYF. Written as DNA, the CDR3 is TGTGCCTGGAGTACCTCAGGCTACGAGCAGTACTTC.